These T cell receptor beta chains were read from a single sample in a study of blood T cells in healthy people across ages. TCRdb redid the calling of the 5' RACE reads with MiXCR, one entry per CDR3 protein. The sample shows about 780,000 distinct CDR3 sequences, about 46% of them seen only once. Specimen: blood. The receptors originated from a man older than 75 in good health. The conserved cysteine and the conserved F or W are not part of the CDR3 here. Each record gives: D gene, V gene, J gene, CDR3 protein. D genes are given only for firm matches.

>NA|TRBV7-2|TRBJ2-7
ASSLEGLSVVEQY
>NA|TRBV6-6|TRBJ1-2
ASSGQDPQDYGYT
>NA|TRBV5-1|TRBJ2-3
ASSPSPTGGTDTQY
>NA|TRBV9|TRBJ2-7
ASSVTADDSYEQY
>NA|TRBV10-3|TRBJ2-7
AIRSSDPIYEQY
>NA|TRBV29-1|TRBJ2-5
SVVFSSYAQY
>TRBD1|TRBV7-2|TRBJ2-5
ASSSRGPGGETQY
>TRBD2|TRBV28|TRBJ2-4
ASSLFPSGRFGKNIQY
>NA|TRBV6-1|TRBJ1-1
ASSHFSDTEAF
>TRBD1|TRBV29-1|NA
SVEGQGFHNEQY
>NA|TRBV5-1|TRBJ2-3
ASSQEWDTQY
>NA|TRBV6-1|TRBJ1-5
ASSGRGEDQPQH
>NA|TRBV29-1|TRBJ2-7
SVDGGDEQY
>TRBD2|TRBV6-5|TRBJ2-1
ASKMAGVNEQF
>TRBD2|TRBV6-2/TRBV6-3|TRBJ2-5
ASADAGTSGRRRRETQY
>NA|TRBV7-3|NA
ASSSDQSEQY
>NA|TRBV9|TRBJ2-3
ASSVVTTTDTQY
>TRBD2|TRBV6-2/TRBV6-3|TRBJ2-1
ASSPLLAGADNEQF
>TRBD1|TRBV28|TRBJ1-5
ASSLGIRGLQPQH
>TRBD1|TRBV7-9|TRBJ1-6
ASNRGDSPLH
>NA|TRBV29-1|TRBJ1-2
SVETQYYLGGYT
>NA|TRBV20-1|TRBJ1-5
SAARGAAQPQH
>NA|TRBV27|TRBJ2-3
ASSLSGLTDTQY
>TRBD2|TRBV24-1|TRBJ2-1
ASQWGGAGLGNEQF
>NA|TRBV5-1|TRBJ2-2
ASSFAFTRNTGELF
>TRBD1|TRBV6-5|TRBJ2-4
ATQATGGGNIQY
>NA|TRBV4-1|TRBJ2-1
ASRPDPAHNEQF
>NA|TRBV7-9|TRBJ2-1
ASSLGFQYNEQF
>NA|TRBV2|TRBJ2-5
ASSPGHLYQETQY
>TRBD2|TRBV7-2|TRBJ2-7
ASSSRLAGVLGEDNEQ
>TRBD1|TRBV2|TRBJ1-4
ASSGTGGRGEKLF
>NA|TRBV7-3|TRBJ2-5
ASSSGPGAQETQY
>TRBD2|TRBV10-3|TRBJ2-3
AISEYLAGEDTQY
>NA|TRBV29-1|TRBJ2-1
SGRDIYNEQF
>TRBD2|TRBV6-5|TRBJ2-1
ASSSPSGRENNEQF
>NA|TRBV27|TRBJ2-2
ASSLSSGYHTGELF
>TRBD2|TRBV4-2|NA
ASSQGSGRLSGYEQY
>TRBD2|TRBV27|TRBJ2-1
ASSFTPGLGYNEQF
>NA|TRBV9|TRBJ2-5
ASSAGQTQY